Following are 9 T cell receptor beta chains from one sample sequenced in a study of blood T cell repertoires in COVID-19 (dated by TCRdb to about 2020). Libraries came from the immunoSEQ multiplex PCR assay. As stored in TCRdb, this immuneACCESS dataset retains in-frame rearrangements with V and J assigned. A fraction of the clones does not appear; measured against another copy, unresolved V genes explain less than half of the discrepancy, and the remainder lacks a known reason. The sample data list around 170,000 clones, and roughly 83% of these were observed just once. 11% to 15% of the sample is taken by the ten largest. The source material was peripheral blood. The source of these receptors is a man aged 18 to 30 with active or convalescent COVID-19.

This clone appeared a single time. CDR3 loop: CASAWGQGASGYTF. DNA of the CDR3: TGTGCCAGCGCATGGGGACAGGGGGCAAGTGGCTACACCTTC. The V call is TRBV2, the J call TRBJ1-2; 12 bases match TRBD1. Germline assignment: CDR1 SNHLY and CDR2 FYNNEI. The CDR3 spans 14 residues. Trimming at V came to 8 bases and at J to 7 bases, leaving 8 bases not matched to a gene. Full variable domain (missing parts from reference TRBV2 and TRBJ1-2): EPEVTQTPSHQVTQMGQEVILRCVPISNHLYFYWYRQILGQKVEFLVSFYNNEISEKSEIFDDQFSVERPDGSNFTLKIRSTKLEDSAMYFCASAWGQGASGYTFGSGTRLTVV.

In its sample, this clone was seen once. The same CDR3 also results from other DNA sequences found in this sample. The rearrangement uses TRBV11-2 and TRBJ2-7, with D perhaps matching TRBD2 (7 bases). V lost 4 bases to trimming and J lost 3 bases, with 13 bases between them. Germline-derived CDR1 and CDR2 are SGHAT and FQNNGV. The CDR3 contains 14 residues. The CDR3 loop reads CASSYGGGGYEQYF. The CDR3 DNA reads TGTGCCAGCAGCTACGGAGGGGGGGGCTACGAGCAGTACTTC.

The gene calls are TRBV29-1 and TRBJ2-1; a possible D gene is TRBD1 (6 bases). From germline, CDR1 is SQVTM and CDR2 ANQGSEA. The V and J ends lost 5 bases and 1 base respectively, with 12 bases between them. The CDR3 spans 14 residues. CDR3: CSVTRTVSYNEQFF. CDR3 coding DNA: TGCAGCGTTACCCGGACAGTATCCTACAATGAGCAGTTCTTC.

Here the CDR3 reads CASSTGQGAQDWYGYTF. The CDR3 nucleotides are TGTGCCAGTAGTACCGGACAGGGGGCGCAGGATTGGTATGGCTACACCTTC. The chain couples TRBV19 to TRBJ1-2; TRBD1 agrees at 11 bases. In germline, CDR1 is LNHDA, CDR2 SQIVND (reference sequence). The junction had 12 bases not matched to a gene; V was cut back by 4 bases and J by 5 bases. The CDR3 is 17 amino acids.

The chain carries TRBV7-6 and TRBJ2-3; the match to TRBD1 covers 10 bases. J was trimmed by 1 base and V by 3 bases; bases with no gene match: 7. Germline CDR1 and CDR2: SGHVS and FNYEAQ. This CDR3 is built from 17 residues. This CDR3 is CASSFWGQGPGTDTQYF. The CDR3 DNA reads as TGTGCCAGCAGCTTTTGGGGACAGGGGCCAGGCACAGATACGCAGTATTTT. Full variable domain (missing parts from reference TRBV7-6 and TRBJ2-3): GAGVSQSPRYKVTKRGQDVALRCDPISGHVSLYWYRQALGQGPEFLTYFNYEAQQDKSGLPNDRFSAERPEGSISTLTIQRTEQRDSAMYRCASSFWGQGPGTDTQYFGPGTRLTVL.

The chain combines TRBV7-9 with TRBJ1-2; TRBD1 is a possible D gene (5 bases). Trimming removed 1 base from V and 4 bases from J, with 13 bases in between. The germline gives CDR1 SEHNR, CDR2 FQNEAQ (reference sequence). The CDR3 consists of 15 residues. This chain's CDR3 is CASSLDLDSFYGYTF. The CDR3 coding sequence is TGTGCCAGCAGCTTAGACCTTGACAGTTTCTATGGCTACACCTTC.

This CDR3 reads CASSLSGQETQYF. In DNA, the CDR3 is TGTGCCAGCAGTTTAAGCGGGCAAGAGACCCAGTACTTC. The genes are TRBV12-3 or TRBV12-4 and TRBJ2-5; possible D gene TRBD2, 6 bases. The CDR3 is 13 residues long. Trimming removed 2 bases from V and 2 bases from J, with 6 bases in between.

This clone was seen a handful of times. The rearrangement links TRBV4-1 to TRBJ2-7; 12 positions match TRBD2. Germline values: CDR1 MGHRA, CDR2 YSYEKL. This CDR3 comprises 17 residues. The ends lost 0 bases at V and 5 bases at J; junction bases unmatched: 8. This CDR3 is CASSQDYLAGGPDEQYF. The CDR3 DNA is TGCGCCAGCAGCCAAGATTACCTAGCGGGAGGGCCGGACGAGCAGTACTTC.

The J gene is TRBJ1-1, the V gene TRBV6-1; no firm D call. The V gene's germline CDR1 is MNHNS and CDR2 SASEGT. Trimming took 2 bases from V and 7 from J, leaving 20 bases between them. The CDR3 totals 16 residues. This CDR3 is CASSEIGLGAEVEAFF. The CDR3 nucleotides are TGTGCCAGCAGTGAAATCGGCTTAGGAGCGGAAGTTGAAGCTTTCTTT.